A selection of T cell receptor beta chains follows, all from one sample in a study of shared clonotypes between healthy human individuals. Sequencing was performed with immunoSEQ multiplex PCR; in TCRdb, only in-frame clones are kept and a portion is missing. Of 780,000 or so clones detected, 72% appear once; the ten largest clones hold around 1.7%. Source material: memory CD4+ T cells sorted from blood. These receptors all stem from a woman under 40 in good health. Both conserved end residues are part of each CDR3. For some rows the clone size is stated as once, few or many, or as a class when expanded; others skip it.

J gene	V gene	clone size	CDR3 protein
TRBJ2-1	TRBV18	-	CASSPTMGGRTYNEQFF
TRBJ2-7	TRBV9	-	CASSVAPGHSYEQYF
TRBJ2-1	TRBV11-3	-	CASGLAANNEQFF
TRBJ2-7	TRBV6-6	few	CASSTTGLGSYEQYF
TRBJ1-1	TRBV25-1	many	CASSESRMGRAEAFF
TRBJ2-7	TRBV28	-	CASSLHSGTDYEQYF
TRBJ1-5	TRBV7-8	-	CASSHGQGRFSNQPQHF
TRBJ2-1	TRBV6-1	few	CATSGAYYNEQFF
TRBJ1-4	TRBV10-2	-	CASSARGGTNEKLFF
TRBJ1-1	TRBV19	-	CASSIGRGGGLMMNTEAFF
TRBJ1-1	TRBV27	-	CASSFSTNTEAFF
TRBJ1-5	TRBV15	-	CATGPPNQPQHF
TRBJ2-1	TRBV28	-	CASKASGYNEQFF
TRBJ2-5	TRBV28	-	CASSRGEGSGGWWETQYF
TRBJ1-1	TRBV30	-	CAWSVSVNTEAFF
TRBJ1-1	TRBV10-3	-	CAISEGGQRGEAFF
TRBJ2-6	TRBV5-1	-	CASSWGPGSGANVLTF
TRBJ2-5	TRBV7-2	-	CASSLNQETQYF
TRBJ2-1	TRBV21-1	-	CASSKDPGELAGDYNEQFF
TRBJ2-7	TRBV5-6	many	CASSFPGYDPLQYF
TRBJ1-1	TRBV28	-	CASSFYSEAFF
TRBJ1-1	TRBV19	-	CASSRPEDMNTEAFF
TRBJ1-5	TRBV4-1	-	CASSHPTPGQSPNQPQHF
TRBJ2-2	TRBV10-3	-	CAISESQRENTGELFF
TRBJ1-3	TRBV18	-	CASSPREALSSGNTIYF
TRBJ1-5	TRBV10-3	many	CAIRRGDNQPQHF
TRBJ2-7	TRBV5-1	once	CASSGGGGLHKYF
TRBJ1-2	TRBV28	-	CASSLPQGGNYGYTF
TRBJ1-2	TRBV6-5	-	CASSQSNRVNYGYTF
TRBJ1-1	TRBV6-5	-	CASSSTDRLGTEAFF
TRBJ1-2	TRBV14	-	CASSQDLRGHGYTF
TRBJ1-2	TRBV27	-	CASSLSPGQGRQGYTF
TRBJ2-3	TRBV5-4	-	CASSLADTQYF
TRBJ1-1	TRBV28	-	CASSTYVRGRTEAFF
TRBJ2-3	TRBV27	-	CASSRPILFGSTNTQYF
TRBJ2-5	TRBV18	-	CASSPRGTSGRGETQYF
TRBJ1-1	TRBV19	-	CASGGNGDTEAFF
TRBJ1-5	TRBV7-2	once	CASSSDRGLNQPQHF
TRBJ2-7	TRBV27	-	CASSPAGSTDYEQYF
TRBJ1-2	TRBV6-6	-	CASSAGTGAFGGYTF
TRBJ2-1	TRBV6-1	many	CASGASGANEQFF
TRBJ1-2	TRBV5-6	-	CASSLFQDDGYTF
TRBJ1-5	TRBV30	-	CAWSVQSAGAQPQHF
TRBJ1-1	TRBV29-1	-	CSVEKGPEAFF
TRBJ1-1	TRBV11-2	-	CASSLEAGNTEAFF